The sequence of this T cell receptor beta chain was determined in a study of blood T cell repertoires in COVID-19 (dated by TCRdb to the early 2020s). Looking at the study overall: Collaborator samples came from the United States, Italy and Spain and covered acute and convalescent phases of COVID-19. The prospective study material was composed of cDNA or gDNA derived from T cells, B-cell-depleted T cells, or PBMCs. Subjects who had been exposed to COVID-19, were actively infected with it, or had recovered from it provided the deeply sampled blood TCRbeta repertoires that made up the dataset. The repertoires were released in a freely available public database intended as a resource for research on the immune response to SARS-CoV-2. Samples were obtained from the ongoing ImmuneRACE study (first 160 participants) and from 1,000 to 1,500 subjects provided by 6 global collaborators. A de-identified subject ID, COVID-19 status, age in years and sex were almost always included in the sample metadata. Where HLA class I and class II types were available, the types were taken from metadata supplied by the sample provider, not from assay-based typing.

The CDR3 holds 13 amino acids from the cysteine to the phenylalanine. Kept here is only the CDR3 DNA, which spans 39 bases and is read in frame from base 1. V is reduced by 2 bases and J by 7 bases, leaving a spacing of 8 bases between them. The germline V gene (reference sequence) yields LNHDA for CDR1 and SQIVND for CDR2. As concerns this clone: Its antigen remains unidentified. Base quality data are lacking; no much larger clone is found one base away.

TCRbeta CDR3 regions were amplified from genomic DNA using the immunoSEQ Assay, a bias-controlled multiplex PCR. The original pipeline was this. The number of nucleated cells in each sample was estimated from the amplification of reference gene primers within the assay. To quantify the absolute abundance of each unique TCRbeta CDR3 rearrangement, sequence reads were collapsed and filtered. Productive Simpson clonality was computed per sample as the square root of Simpson's diversity index over productive rearrangements. TCRdb holds this immuneACCESS table with in-frame rearrangements only. Some clones are missing; in checked studies, unresolved V genes explain under half, and the rest has no known cause. D and trimming were read from the DNA, whereas the V and J calls and clone size are those reported in that table. This sample gives approximately 40,000 clones in total; approximately 87% of them show up just once. Nearly 4% of the sample rests with the top ten.

One collaborating source in Seattle enrolled patients while the patients were actively infected and followed the patients over time throughout the course of disease. Collaborating institutions collected whole blood in K2EDTA tubes following their own protocols. For TCRbeta analysis, collaborators shipped samples as frozen whole blood, isolated PBMCs, or DNA extracted from either of those sample types. The paper's findings and limits, for the study overall: The quantity of clinical and demographic metadata differed by source and by participant and was supplied without curation.

The chain uses TRBV19 and TRBJ2-2; 5 matching bases give a weak D call of TRBD2. This TCR derives from a man aged 40-50 years with COVID-19, enrolled during active disease. Material: peripheral blood. The CDR3 sequence is CASSISGYGELFF. The nucleotide sequence reads as follows: TGTGCCAGTAGTATAAGCGGCTACGGGGAGCTGTTTTTT.